A single sample gave rise to the 5 T cell receptor beta chains below, sequenced in a study of T cells in Graves' hyperthyroidism and ophthalmopathy. Amplification of TCR beta CDR3 regions was performed using RNA transcripts as template. RT-PCR in the first round (using the HTBI primer set) targeted the TCR CDR3. TCRdb passed the multiplex PCR reads through MiXCR, listing each CDR3 protein once. The repertoire holds about 380,000 distinct CDR3 sequences, with approximately 18% as singletons. Sequenced sample: blood. The receptors were gathered from a man younger than 35 with Graves' ophthalmopathy.

Note on this clonotype: This could be a read error, since a much larger clone is one nucleotide away. The chain is built from TRBV24-1 and TRBJ2-5; D ambiguous. Germline V gives CDR1 KGHDR, CDR2 SFDVKD. V lost 3 bases to trimming and J lost 5 bases, with 9 bases between them. CDR3 length: 13 amino acids. CDR3 in DNA: TGTGCCACCAGTGATCGGGCAGCGGAGACCCAGTACTTC. Translated: CATSDRAAETQYF.

V usage is TRBV12-3 or TRBV12-4 and J usage is TRBJ1-6; tentatively, D is TRBD1 (6 bases). The CDR3 is 14 residues long. V lost 2 bases and J 7 bases, leaving 9 bases between the germline ends. CDR3 residues: CASSLHRENSPLHF. CDR3 sequence (DNA): TGTGCCAGCAGTTTACACAGGGAAAATTCACCCCTCCACTTT.

This clonotype showed up many times. The chain carries TRBV20-1 and TRBJ2-1, with D perhaps TRBD2 (5 bases). Trimming removed 3 bases from V and 10 bases from J, with 13 bases in between. This CDR3 comprises 12 residues. The germline V gene has CDR1 DFQATT and CDR2 SNEGSKA (reference sequence). The CDR3 region is CSASEGGREQFF. The CDR3 DNA is TGCAGTGCTAGTGAGGGCGGACGCGAGCAGTTCTTC.

This clonotype came up many times. This could be a read error, since a much larger clone is one nucleotide away. The chain carries TRBV2 and TRBJ1-1, with 7 bases matching TRBD1. CDR1 and CDR2 from the germline V gene are SNHLY and FYNNEI. The CDR3 sequence is 13 residues long. J lost 4 bases, V lost 10 bases, and 9 bases had no gene match. The CDR3 is CAIQGLRGTEAFF. In DNA, the CDR3 is TGTGCCATACAGGGGCTTCGGGGCACTGAAGCTTTCTTT. Complete variable domain (other parts from reference TRBV2 and TRBJ1-1): EPEVTQTPSHQVTQMGQEVILRCVPISNHLYFYWYRQILGQKVEFLVSFYNNEISEKSEIFDDQFSVERPDGSNFTLKIRSTKLEDSAMYFCAIQGLRGTEAFFGQGTRLTVV.

This clonotype showed up just a few times. The CDR3 sequence is CASSVGPGSGPQHF. Written as DNA, the CDR3 is TGTGCCAGCAGCGTAGGTCCGGGCTCGGGGCCCCAGCATTTT. The chain joins TRBV9 to TRBJ1-5; D not certain. Trimming shortened V by 0 bases and J by 9 bases, and 13 bases separated the two germline ends. Germline V lookup: CDR1 SGDLS, CDR2 YYNGEE. The CDR3 runs 14 residues.